What follows are 18 T cell receptor beta chains derived from one specimen sequenced in a study of cytomegalovirus exposure and HLA in healthy donors. The PCR ran on 60 Vbeta and 13 Jbeta primers. Sequencing used immunoSEQ multiplex PCR; TCRdb keeps in-frame clones, though not all of them. The sample yields about 260,000 clones, roughly two thirds seen once. The sequencing input was PBMCs. These receptors were obtained from a female donor in good health and CMV-seronegative.

There are a few counts of this clone. The same CDR3 also results from other DNA sequences found in this sample. The chain couples TRBV5-1 to TRBJ2-2; D remains ambiguous. Trimming removed 0 bases at V and 1 base at J, with 4 bases between. Germline CDR1 reads SGHRS; CDR2 reads YFSETQ. The length of the CDR3 is 14 residues. DNA for the CDR3: TGCGCCAGCAGCTTGGGACTGAACACCGGGGAGCTGTTTTTT. This sequence encodes CASSLGLNTGELFF.

The chain carries TRBV5-1 and TRBJ2-1; TRBD1 might be the D (6 bases). The CDR3 is 15 amino acids. Germline lookup yields CDR1 SGHRS and CDR2 YFSETQ. Trimming removed 5 bases at V and 5 bases at J, with 17 bases between. The CDR3 region has the DNA TGCGCCAGCAGTACAGGGTCGGTTGGGGACAATGAGCAGTTCTTC. It specifies CASSTGSVGDNEQFF. The full variable domain, rest sourced from reference TRBV5-1 and TRBJ2-1, is KAGVTQTPRYLIKTRGQQVTLSCSPISGHRSVSWYQQTPGQGLQFLFEYFSETQRNKGNFPGRFSGRQFSNSRSEMNVSTLELGDSALYLCASSTGSVGDNEQFFGPGTRLTVL.

The genes are TRBV27 and TRBJ2-7; D might be TRBD2 (6 bases). The CDR3 is 15 residues long. The V end lost 2 bases, the J end lost 0 bases, and 11 bases lay between the germline ends. The germline CDR1 and CDR2 sequences are MNHEY and SMNVEV (reference sequence). CDR3 protein: CASSLTGGTSYEQYF. The DNA of the CDR3 is TGTGCCAGCAGTTTAACGGGCGGGACCTCCTACGAGCAGTACTTC.

Of note for this clone: Mismatch with germline at one junction end may stem from a read error. J is TRBJ2-1 and V is TRBV7-9, with 8 nucleotides matching TRBD2. Germline V gene sequence: CDR1 SEHNR, CDR2 FQNEAQ (reference sequence). The CDR3 totals 14 residues. CDR3 residues: CSSSTGLAPNEQFF. The CDR3 DNA follows: TGTTCCAGCAGCACCGGACTAGCCCCCAATGAGCAGTTCTTC. Based on the CDR3 plus reference TRBV7-9 and TRBJ2-1, the full variable domain is DTGVSQNPRHKITKRGQNVTFRCDPISEHNRLYWYRQTLGQGPEFLTYFQNEAQLEKSRLLSDRFSAERPKGSFSTLEIQRTEQGDSAMYLCSSSTGLAPNEQFFGPGTRLTVL.

The chain links TRBV18 to TRBJ1-2, with D tentatively TRBD1 (6 bases). The CDR3 spans 16 residues. Trimming shortened V by 3 bases and J by 5 bases, and 19 bases separated the two germline ends. Germline V CDR1 and CDR2: KGHSH, LQKENI. This chain's CDR3 is CASSPLAGAREYGYTF. CDR3 DNA: TGTGCCAGCTCACCTTTGGCGGGGGCCCGCGAATATGGCTACACCTTC.

The CDR3 is CASSAPSTEAFF. The CDR3 DNA follows: TGTGCCAGCAGCGCTCCCAGCACTGAAGCTTTCTTT. The chain uses TRBV7-9 and TRBJ1-1; no definite D call. Trimming stripped 5 bases from V and 4 bases from J, with 8 bases between. Germline V gene sequence: CDR1 SEHNR, CDR2 FQNEAQ (reference sequence). The CDR3 is 12 amino acids.

The rearrangement links TRBV19 to TRBJ2-3, with TRBD2 matching over 10 bases. Germline-derived CDR1 and CDR2 are LNHDA and SQIVND (reference sequence). V was clipped by 7 bases and J by 4 bases; unmatched bases: 8. This CDR3 region has 15 residues. CDR3 coding DNA: TGTGCCAGTAAAGCTAGCGGGAGTTTCGCAGATACGCAGTATTTT. This sequence encodes CASKASGSFADTQYF.

The genes are TRBV11-3 and TRBJ2-1, with 12 bases lining up with TRBD1. The germline V gene has CDR1 SGHNT and CDR2 YENEEA. The CDR3 is 14 amino acids. With V trimmed by 6 bases and J by 8 bases, 5 bases remained unmatched. The CDR3 loop is CASRLGTGGDEQFF. In nucleotides, the CDR3 is TGTGCCAGCAGACTCGGGACAGGGGGCGATGAGCAGTTCTTC.

The genes are TRBV7-9 and TRBJ2-4, with 7 bases identical to TRBD1. The CDR3 totals 18 residues. Trimming removed 0 bases from V and 2 bases from J; junction bases left unmatched: 10. Germline-derived CDR1 and CDR2 are SEHNR and FQNEAQ (reference sequence). The CDR3 DNA reads as TGTGCCAGCAGCTTAGCCATCGGGCAGGGGGTATCCAAAAACATTCAGTACTTC. This codes for CASSLAIGQGVSKNIQYF.

V usage is TRBV4-1 and J usage is TRBJ2-1; TRBD2 matches 10 bases. Germline V gene sequence: CDR1 MGHRA, CDR2 YSYEKL. This CDR3 spans 16 amino acids. With V trimmed by 8 bases and J by 2 bases, 9 bases remained unmatched. The CDR3 region has the DNA TGCGCCAGCCGTGGTCCGGGACTAGCGACCTACAATGAGCAGTTCTTC. Residues: CASRGPGLATYNEQFF.

This clone has more than one count but fewer than ten. The rearrangement links TRBV7-6 to TRBJ1-1, with TRBD1 matching over 7 bases. Germline CDR1 and CDR2: SGHVS and FNYEAQ. The CDR3 extends over 14 amino acids. The trim removed 4 bases at V and 5 bases at J, leaving 7 bases unmatched. CDR3 DNA: TGTGCCAGCAGCTATACAGGGGTAGGGACTGAAGCTTTCTTT. This encodes CASSYTGVGTEAFF.

This clone has a handful of counts. V gene TRBV27 combines with J gene TRBJ2-7; D is uncertain. Germline V gene lookup returns CDR1 MNHEY and CDR2 SMNVEV (reference sequence). V was clipped by 4 bases and J by 1 base, with 2 bases between them. The CDR3 sequence is 11 residues long. Written as DNA, the CDR3 is TGTGCCAGCAGTTCATCCTACGAGCAGTACTTC. Its protein product is CASSSSYEQYF.

This clone was detected a few times. The chain uses TRBV6-5 and TRBJ1-1, with TRBD1 as a possible D gene (6 bases). This CDR3 is built from 15 residues. Trimming removed 2 bases from V and 0 bases from J, with 10 bases in between. CDR1 is MNHEY, CDR2 SVGAGI, per germline. This CDR3 reads CASSYRQALNTEAFF. The CDR3 DNA sequence: TGTGCCAGCAGTTACCGACAGGCATTGAACACTGAAGCTTTCTTT.

The chain has TRBV10-1 and TRBJ2-7; TRBD1 aligns across 11 bases. In germline, CDR1 is WNHNN, CDR2 SYGVQD (reference sequence). The junction had 11 bases not matched to a gene; V was cut back by 2 bases and J by 5 bases. The CDR3 length is 17 residues. The CDR3 bases are TGCGCCAGCAGTGAGAGGGGGACAGGGGGAGAGTTCGACGAGCAGTACTTC. Amino acids: CASSERGTGGEFDEQYF.

This clone was found a few times. V and J are TRBV5-6 and TRBJ2-2; 7 nucleotides agree with TRBD2. V dropped 1 base and J dropped 0; count of bases not matched to a gene: 3. Germline lookup yields CDR1 SGHDT and CDR2 YYEEEE. This CDR3 spans 16 amino acids. CDR3 in DNA: TGTGCCAGCAGCTTGTTAGCGGGCACGAACACCGGGGAGCTGTTTTTT. Translation: CASSLLAGTNTGELFF.

This clone was found a few times. The chain couples TRBV18 to TRBJ2-7, with D maybe TRBD2 (6 bases). The CDR3 loop spans 15 amino acids. V dropped 1 base and J dropped 0 bases, with 10 bases sitting between them. The V gene's germline CDR1 is KGHSH and CDR2 LQKENI. The CDR3 DNA reads as TGTGCCAGCTCACCACTGGGGGGACCCTCCTACGAGCAGTACTTC. Its translation is CASSPLGGPSYEQYF.

This clone was observed a few times. V gene TRBV28 combines with J gene TRBJ1-2; no clear D. The CDR3 spans 14 residues. Germline CDR1 MDHEN, CDR2 SYDVKM. The V end lost 1 base, the J end lost 2 bases, and 8 bases lay between the germline ends. CDR3 sequence: CASSLSGINYGYTF. The CDR3 DNA reads as TGTGCCAGCAGTTTATCCGGGATCAACTATGGCTACACCTTC.

V gene TRBV19 combines with J gene TRBJ1-1; maybe TRBD1 (5 bases). The CDR3 runs 14 residues. Germline CDR1 LNHDA, CDR2 SQIVND (reference sequence). V lost 8 bases and J lost 1, with 14 bases in between. For the CDR3, the DNA is TGTGCCAGTGAGGGGAGGGGAACGAACACTGAAGCTTTCTTT. Protein sequence: CASEGRGTNTEAFF.